The 14 T cell receptor beta chains presented below share a single source sample, sequenced in a study of shared clonotypes between healthy human individuals. Sequencing used immunoSEQ multiplex PCR; TCRdb keeps in-frame clones, though not all of them. The sample contains 950,000 to 1,300,000 clones, about three quarters of which appear only once. Sample: memory CD4+ T cells sorted from blood. Subset specified: CD45RA-negative fraction. The origin of the receptors is a man aged 18 to 29 in good health.

In regard to this clone: The sample contains more than one DNA sequence encoding this CDR3. This chain links TRBV28 with TRBJ2-7, with D possibly TRBD2 on 5 matching bases. Germline CDR1 and CDR2: MDHEN and SYDVKM. V dropped 5 bases and J dropped 0 bases, with 8 bases sitting between them. This CDR3 contains 13 residues. CDR3 loop: CASSPGSSYEQYF. The DNA for the CDR3 is TGTGCCAGCAGTCCGGGAAGCTCCTACGAGCAGTACTTC.

The chain joins TRBV9 to TRBJ1-1; no clear D. V was pared by 3 bases and J by 2 bases, with 11 bases between. This CDR3 contains 14 residues. Germline V lookup: CDR1 SGDLS, CDR2 YYNGEE. The CDR3 spells CASSAGPENTEAFF. CDR3 DNA sequence: TGTGCCAGCAGCGCAGGACCAGAAAACACTGAAGCTTTCTTT.

The CDR3 sequence is CAWSVGTGSNQPQHF. The DNA for the CDR3 is TGTGCCTGGAGTGTAGGCACGGGGAGCAATCAGCCCCAGCATTTT. The chain couples TRBV30 to TRBJ1-5; D is unclear. This CDR3 has 15 amino acids. The ends were cut back, 0 bases at V and 1 base at J, with 10 bases in the middle. Germline V gene data show CDR1 as GTSNPN and CDR2 as SVGIG (reference sequence).

The chain has TRBV11-3 and TRBJ2-3, with D hard to call. Germline V lookup: CDR1 SGHNT, CDR2 YENEEA. This CDR3 comprises 14 residues. Trimming removed 4 bases at V and 6 bases at J, with 14 bases between. The CDR3 loop is CASSSGRPRDTQYF. The CDR3 coding sequence is TGTGCCAGCAGCTCAGGACGACCTCGGGATACGCAGTATTTT.

The J gene is TRBJ2-7, the V gene TRBV11-2; 9 bases fit TRBD1. V shed 5 bases and J 3 bases; nucleotides not matched to a gene: 5. The germline V gene encodes CDR1 SGHAT and CDR2 FQNNGV. This CDR3 is built from 14 residues. As DNA, the CDR3 is TGTGCCAGCAGCCGGTCGGGACAGGGCTACGAGCAGTACTTC. Translated, it gives CASSRSGQGYEQYF.

V usage is TRBV6-4 and J usage is TRBJ2-2, with D unclear. Trimming left V 3 bases short and J 1 base short, with 9 bases between. Germline V gene sequence: CDR1 MRHNA, CDR2 SNTAGT. The CDR3 has 15 amino acids. The CDR3 sequence: CASSEAHLNTGELFF. CDR3 coding DNA: TGTGCCAGCAGTGAAGCACACCTGAACACCGGGGAGCTGTTTTTT.

Details on this clone: Other DNA variants within this sample encode the same CDR3. The rearrangement links TRBV6-6 to TRBJ2-7; perhaps TRBD1 as D (6 bases). The V end was cut by 6 bases, the J end by 4 bases, with 10 bases between. The CDR3 runs to 12 residues. CDR1 and CDR2 from the germline V gene are MNHNY and SVGAGI (reference sequence). CDR3 amino acids: CASSPQGYEQYF. For the CDR3, the DNA is TGTGCCAGCAGCCCACAGGGATACGAGCAGTACTTC.

The table lists this clone with a count of one. This chain's CDR3 is CASSLGTSGGTDTQYF. In nucleotides, the CDR3 is TGTGCCAGCAGCTTAGGGACTAGCGGGGGTACAGATACGCAGTATTTT. The genes are TRBV7-6 and TRBJ2-3, with 13 positions matching TRBD2. Germline V gene data show CDR1 as SGHVS and CDR2 as FNYEAQ. J lost 3 bases, V lost 1 base, and 1 base had no gene match. The CDR3 runs to 16 residues.

A word on this clone: Other DNA sequences in this sample translate to the same CDR3. The V gene is TRBV18, the J gene TRBJ2-1; 14 positions agree with TRBD2. The CDR3 is made up of 16 amino acids. The germline gives CDR1 KGHSH, CDR2 LQKENI. Trimming removed 3 bases from V and 6 bases from J; junction bases left unmatched: 4. In nucleotides, the CDR3 is TGTGCCAGCTCACCCCCGGGACTAGCGGGAGTCAATGAGCAGTTCTTC. Protein sequence: CASSPPGLAGVNEQFF.

The chain combines TRBV6-9 with TRBJ2-7, with D perhaps matching TRBD1 or TRBD2 (5 bases each). The V and J ends lost 2 bases and 6 bases respectively, with 11 bases between them. CDR1 is MNHGY, CDR2 SVAAGI, per germline. The CDR3 runs 13 residues. This CDR3 is CASSYQAGAEQYF. CDR3 nucleotides: TGTGCCAGCAGTTATCAGGCCGGGGCCGAGCAGTACTTC.

The chain has TRBV7-2 and TRBJ1-2, with 10 nucleotides matching TRBD1. V was pared by 5 bases and J by 6 bases, with 12 bases of the junction left unmatched. CDR1 is SGHTA and CDR2 is FQGNSA in the germline V gene. The CDR3 consists of 16 residues. CDR3 residues: CASSVPRDRGAHGYTF. The CDR3 DNA is TGTGCCAGCAGCGTGCCCCGGGACAGGGGCGCACATGGCTACACCTTC.

The rearrangement uses TRBV10-3 and TRBJ2-3; D gene unclear. Germline V gene lookup returns CDR1 ENHRY and CDR2 SYGVKD. There are 15 residues in the CDR3. V dropped 2 bases and J dropped 6 bases, with 15 bases sitting between them. The CDR3 reads CAISELTQIGDTQYF. CDR3 nucleotide sequence: TGTGCCATCAGTGAGCTCACACAGATCGGGGATACGCAGTATTTT.

A single count supports this clone. The V and J genes are TRBV4-1 and TRBJ2-3; tentatively, D is TRBD2 (5 bases). Germline CDR1 and CDR2: MGHRA and YSYEKL. Deletions cut 1 base from V and 7 bases from J, with 15 bases between. The CDR3 runs 15 residues. The chain's CDR3 is CASSQVGLEVNTQYF. The CDR3 DNA reads TGCGCCAGCAGCCAAGTTGGGCTGGAGGTAAATACGCAGTATTTT.

This clone was seen only a few times. The chain employs TRBV12-5 and TRBJ2-3; 9 nucleotides align to TRBD1. In germline, CDR1 is LGHNT, CDR2 FRNRAP. J lost 7 bases, V lost 6 bases, and 11 bases had no gene match. This CDR3 has 15 residues. CDR3 in DNA: TGTGCTAGTGGGCCGGGACAGGGTGCCCTTAATACGCAGTATTTT. Residues: CASGPGQGALNTQYF.